Presented here are 23 T cell receptor beta chains from one specimen sequenced in a study of blood T cell repertoires in COVID-19. Measured with immunoSEQ multiplex PCR; TCRdb has only the in-frame clones, and not every one. The data hold approximately 290,000 clones, with 70% to 90% observed a single time. The sequenced sample was PBMCs or T cells enriched from blood (not recorded which). The receptors stem from a woman in her 30s who had recovered from COVID-19.

Notes on this clone: No conserved phenylalanine or tryptophan ends this CDR3, so it is likely a read error. The DNA is omitted, as the CDR3 cannot be located on it reliably, and the CDR3 follows TCRdb's listing. The chain joins TRBV19 to TRBJ2-3; no check of the table's D call, TRBD2, against the DNA was made. Per germline, CDR1 LNHDA and CDR2 SQIVND (reference sequence). A total of 10 residues make up the CDR3, ends included. This chain's CDR3 is CASRLAGGPV.

The gene calls are TRBV28 and TRBJ1-5; D is ambiguous. The CDR3 is 12 amino acids. Trimming took off 3 bases at V and 8 bases at J, with 8 bases between the two ends. The germline gives CDR1 MDHEN, CDR2 SYDVKM. CDR3 DNA: TGTGCCAGCAGTTTTTCAGTTGAGCCCCAGCATTTT. Protein: CASSFSVEPQHF. Using reference TRBV28 and TRBJ1-5 for the parts outside the CDR3, the full variable domain is DVKVTQSSRYLVKRTGEKVFLECVQDMDHENMFWYRQDPGLGLRLIYFSYDVKMKEKGDIPEGYSVSREKKERFSLILESASTNQTSMYLCASSFSVEPQHFGDGTRLSIL.

The gene calls are TRBV13 and TRBJ2-1; 10 bases line up with TRBD2. V was clipped by 2 bases and J by 8 bases; unmatched bases: 9. This CDR3 has 16 amino acids. Looked up from germline, CDR1 is PRHDT and CDR2 is FYEKMQ (reference sequence). CDR3 in amino acids: CASSLRSSGSGYEQFF. In DNA form, the CDR3 reads TGTGCCAGCAGCTTACGATCTAGCGGGAGCGGGTATGAGCAGTTCTTC.

The chain recombines TRBV4-1 with TRBJ1-5; D is undetermined. In germline, CDR1 is MGHRA, CDR2 YSYEKL. V lost 1 base, J lost 2 bases, and 6 bases lay in between. The length of the CDR3 is 14 residues. CDR3 sequence reads: CASSQVEGNQPQHF. The CDR3 nucleotides read TGCGCCAGCAGCCAAGTTGAGGGCAATCAGCCCCAGCATTTT.

This rearrangement joins TRBV19 to TRBJ1-4; the D gene is possibly TRBD1 (6 bases). Trimming shortened V by 3 bases and J by 7 bases, and 15 bases separated the two germline ends. CDR1 and CDR2 (germline): LNHDA, SQIVND (reference sequence). The CDR3 has 15 amino acids. The CDR3, as DNA: TGTGCCAGTAGTATGAGGTGGGGGGGCTCTGAAAAACTGTTTTTT. Translation gives CASSMRWGGSEKLFF.

The chain combines TRBV6-1 with TRBJ2-7, with 9 bases aligning to TRBD1. V dropped 2 bases and J dropped 4; count of bases not matched to a gene: 6. CDR1 is MNHNS, CDR2 SASEGT, per germline. This CDR3 contains 15 residues. The CDR3 protein is CASSETGTGMYEQYF. CDR3 nucleotides: TGTGCCAGCAGTGAAACCGGGACAGGGATGTACGAGCAGTACTTC.

The V and J genes are TRBV5-1 and TRBJ1-4; unclear D gene. The CDR3 extends over 14 amino acids. Germline lookup yields CDR1 SGHRS and CDR2 YFSETQ. V lost 3 bases and J lost 6, with 12 bases in between. The DNA for the CDR3 is TGCGCCAGCAGCTCCGGAGGCGTTGATGAAAAACTGTTTTTT. This sequence encodes CASSSGGVDEKLFF. Using reference TRBV5-1 and TRBJ1-4 for the parts outside the CDR3, the full variable domain is KAGVTQTPRYLIKTRGQQVTLSCSPISGHRSVSWYQQTPGQGLQFLFEYFSETQRNKGNFPGRFSGRQFSNSRSEMNVSTLELGDSALYLCASSSGGVDEKLFFGSGTQLSVL.

The rearrangement joins TRBV12-3 or TRBV12-4 to TRBJ2-1; the D is unclear. The CDR3 has 13 residues. The V end was cut by 5 bases, the J end by 6 bases, with 11 bases between. For the CDR3, the DNA is TGTGCCAGCAGTCCCTCTACCCGCAATGAGCAGTTCTTC. It encodes CASSPSTRNEQFF.

The chain carries TRBV9 and TRBJ2-5; TRBD1 aligns across 7 bases. In germline, CDR1 is SGDLS, CDR2 YYNGEE. The CDR3 has 14 residues. V lost 4 bases to trimming and J lost 5 bases; unmatched junction nucleotides: 8. This CDR3 is CASSTTGFGETQYF. CDR3 bases: TGTGCCAGCAGCACGACAGGGTTTGGGGAGACCCAGTACTTC.

This clone was counted only a few times. The chain links TRBV15 to TRBJ2-3; the match to TRBD1 covers 9 bases. Losses at the gene ends were 0 bases for V and 4 bases for J; bases not matched to a gene: 5. Looked up from germline, CDR1 is LNHNV and CDR2 is YYDKDF (reference sequence). This CDR3 contains 16 residues. CDR3 residues: CATSRDPGQGSDTQYF. In nucleotides, the CDR3 is TGTGCCACCAGCAGAGATCCAGGACAGGGGTCAGATACGCAGTATTTT.

This chain uses TRBV7-2 with TRBJ2-1; D call uncertain. The V gene's germline CDR1 is SGHTA and CDR2 FQGNSA. V lost 5 bases to trimming and J lost 8 bases, with 10 bases between them. This CDR3 region has 12 residues. CDR3 nucleotide sequence: TGTGCCAGCAGCGCGTATATGCATGAGCAGTTCTTC. It codes for CASSAYMHEQFF.

The chain has TRBV9 and TRBJ2-7; 10 bases align to TRBD2. This CDR3 spans 17 amino acids. With 6 bases clipped from V and 4 bases from J, the junction kept 16 bases outside the gene matches. CDR1 is SGDLS, CDR2 YYNGEE, per germline. CDR3 DNA: TGTGCCAGCAAGTGCTTGGAAGGGCTAGCGGGGGAGTACGAGCAGTACTTC. Protein sequence: CASKCLEGLAGEYEQYF. Filled out from reference TRBV9 and TRBJ2-7, the complete variable domain reads DSGVTQTPKHLITATGQRVTLRCSPRSGDLSVYWYQQSLDQGLQFLIQYYNGEERAKGNILERFSAQQFPDLHSELNLSSLELGDSALYFCASKCLEGLAGEYEQYFGPGTRLTVT.

The chain links TRBV4-2 to TRBJ2-7, with 15 bases fitting TRBD2. The CDR3 is made up of 18 amino acids. V dropped 0 bases and J dropped 0; count of bases not matched to a gene: 3. Germline-derived CDR1 and CDR2 are LGHNA and YNFKEQ. The CDR3 spells CASSQEGTSGGHSYEQYF. DNA of the CDR3: TGTGCCAGCAGCCAAGAAGGGACTAGCGGGGGGCACTCCTACGAGCAGTACTTC.

V is TRBV12-3 or TRBV12-4 and J is TRBJ1-2, with a possible D match to TRBD1 (5 bases). CDR3 length: 12 residues. Trimming stripped 6 bases from V and 7 bases from J, with 12 bases between. Here the CDR3 reads CASRQVLGGYTF. CDR3 coding DNA: TGTGCCAGCAGACAGGTCTTAGGTGGCTACACCTTC.

This chain connects TRBV13 to TRBJ2-1; 15 positions agree with TRBD2. Losses at the gene ends were 3 bases for V and 3 bases for J; bases not matched to a gene: 15. CDR1 and CDR2 from the germline V gene are PRHDT and FYEKMQ (reference sequence). The CDR3 sequence is 21 residues long. This CDR3 reads CASSFGTSGGLQYPLYNEQFF. In nucleotides, the CDR3 is TGTGCCAGCAGCTTCGGGACTAGCGGGGGGCTCCAATACCCCCTCTACAATGAGCAGTTCTTC.

V and J are TRBV18 and TRBJ1-1; D call uncertain. CDR1 is KGHSH, CDR2 LQKENI, per germline. Trimming left V 8 bases short and J 5 bases short, with 18 bases between. This CDR3 has 14 amino acids. CDR3 sequence: CASGEYPGRTEAFF. The CDR3, as DNA: TGTGCCAGCGGCGAATACCCAGGTCGGACTGAAGCTTTCTTT.

The chain uses TRBV7-9 and TRBJ1-1, with D perhaps TRBD1 (5 bases). Trimming shortened V by 4 bases and J by 1 base, and 19 bases separated the two germline ends. The CDR3 is 17 residues long. Germline CDR1 is SEHNR and CDR2 is FQNEAQ (reference sequence). CDR3 residues: CASSSGLFLKENTEAFF. CDR3 bases: TGTGCCAGCAGCTCGGGACTCTTCTTAAAGGAGAACACTGAAGCTTTCTTT.

This clone has a handful of counts. The chain recombines TRBV7-2 with TRBJ2-1; D gene ambiguous. Germline V gene lookup returns CDR1 SGHTA and CDR2 FQGNSA. The CDR3 runs to 16 residues. Trimming pared 0 bases from V and 0 bases from J, leaving 9 bases between. The CDR3 sequence is CASSLASAYSYNEQFF. DNA for the CDR3: TGTGCCAGCAGCTTAGCCTCAGCGTACTCCTACAATGAGCAGTTCTTC.

The rearrangement links TRBV11-2 to TRBJ2-2; 7 positions match TRBD1. Looked up from germline, CDR1 is SGHAT and CDR2 is FQNNGV. CDR3 length: 15 amino acids. The trim removed 5 bases at V and 2 bases at J, leaving 5 bases unmatched. CDR3 region: CASSLGTVNTGELFF. The CDR3 DNA reads as TGTGCCAGCAGCCTGGGGACAGTCAACACCGGGGAGCTGTTTTTT.

This chain joins TRBV28 and TRBJ2-5; no clear D gene. Trimming took 6 bases from V and 2 from J, leaving 7 bases between them. CDR1 and CDR2 from the germline V gene are MDHEN and SYDVKM. The CDR3 runs to 12 residues. The CDR3 loop is CASRQLQETQYF. CDR3 coding DNA: TGTGCCAGCAGACAGCTACAAGAGACCCAGTACTTC.

The chain carries TRBV18 and TRBJ2-2; 7 positions agree with TRBD1. Unmatched junction bases numbered 5, after V lost 3 bases and J lost 4 bases. This CDR3 has 15 residues. CDR1 is KGHSH, CDR2 LQKENI, per germline. CDR3 amino acids: CASSPQTGFTGELFF. Written as DNA, the CDR3 is TGTGCCAGCTCACCGCAGACAGGGTTCACCGGGGAGCTGTTTTTT. Combining the CDR3 with reference TRBV18 and TRBJ2-2 gives the whole variable domain NAGVMQNPRHLVRRRGQEARLRCSPMKGHSHVYWYRQLPEEGLKFMVYLQKENIIDESGMPKERFSAEFPKEGPSILRIQQVVRGDSAAYFCASSPQTGFTGELFFGEGSRLTVL.

The V gene is TRBV11-2, the J gene TRBJ1-2; D unclear. CDR1 SGHAT and CDR2 FQNNGV come from the germline V gene. The CDR3 sequence is 14 residues long. Trimming removed 2 bases from V and 4 bases from J, with 11 bases in between. The DNA of the CDR3 is TGTGCCAGCAGCTTATCGCGGCAGAGCTATGGCTACACCTTC. Its translation is CASSLSRQSYGYTF.

The chain combines TRBV7-8 with TRBJ1-1, with TRBD1 identical over 8 bases. Germline V gene data show CDR1 as SGHVS and CDR2 as FQNEAQ. V dropped 6 bases and J dropped 2; count of bases not matched to a gene: 8. CDR3 size: 15 residues. The DNA for the CDR3 is TGTGCCAGCAGGCCAACCACAGGGGGAAACACTGAAGCTTTCTTT. Amino acids: CASRPTTGGNTEAFF.